The sequence of this TCR beta chain was determined in a study of T cells after yellow fever vaccination (dated by TCRdb to between 2018 and 2020). Notes on the research overall: The SMART-Seq v4 Ultra Low Input RNA kit was used to prepare libraries from fractions with low cell numbers. Bulk TCR alpha and beta repertoires were sequenced longitudinally to track T-cell clones before and after primary and booster YFV17D yellow fever vaccination. Two healthy male donors, one aged 18 to 30 and one aged 30 to 40 years, made up the cohort. Blood was drawn at multiple timepoints before and after primary and secondary immunization, with bulk PBMC replicates and cell subsets isolated.

About this clonotype itself: The antigen it recognizes is unknown. Qualities for individual bases were not recorded, and no much larger clone is one base off.

Counted from cysteine to phenylalanine, this CDR3 has 12 amino acids. Only CDR3 DNA remains: 36 bases, in frame from the first base. According to the germline V gene, CDR1 reads SGHAT and CDR2 reads FQNNGV. Trimming takes 8 bases from V and 12 bases from J, and the germline ends sit 20 bases apart. TCR cDNA was synthesized by 5'RACE template switching, which introduced a universal primer site and unique molecular identifiers. Priming for cDNA synthesis came from both the TCR alpha and TCR beta constant segments. Libraries were amplified in two PCR steps, with sample barcodes and sequencing adapters added in the second step. Sequencing of libraries was done on Illumina HiSeq 2500 (2x100 bp) or NovaSeq (2x150 bp). The source study handled its data this way. Reads were demultiplexed and collapsed into UMI consensus sequences with MIGEC, and V(D)J alignment was performed with MiXCR. Vaccine-responding clonotypes were defined with edgeR using replicate PBMC samples, requiring FDR below 0.01 and a log2 fold change above 5 up to day 15. Each bulk clonotype was labeled CD4 or CD8 based on which sequenced repertoire, CD4 or CD8, contained the clonotype at higher abundance. TCRdb cleaned the public reads at Q25 with fastp, built clones with MiXCR and kept in-frame beta chains. Duplicate CDR3 protein sequences are folded into a single record with the most common DNA and genes. What appears here as the V and J calls and clone size reflects TCRdb's work, not the paper's. This sample gives some 320,000 distinct CDR3 sequences in total; 7.5% to 9% of them show up just once. Jointly, the top ten make up about 20% of the sample.

The meaning of the sample's treatment or condition label: live attenuated yellow fever vaccine strain. Two biological replicates of bulk PBMCs were collected at each blood-draw timepoint. PBMCs were isolated from peripheral blood using a standard Ficoll-Paque protocol. TriZol was used to extract RNA from bulk PBMCs, CD4 and CD8 fractions, and dextramer-positive and dextramer-negative fractions. Broader findings and caveats from the paper: A small share of clonotypes occurred in both CD4 and CD8 compartments, likely arising from convergent recombination. Compared with the primary T-cell response, the secondary T-cell response was faster but weaker, reaching its peak on day 5 rather than on day 15. Computational filtering was required because FACS-sorted repertoires could contain abundant contaminating clonotypes from the bulk population. After the booster, most clones that had expanded after primary vaccination were detected again (around 95% of CD4 and 70% to 90% of CD8), suggesting broad maintenance of memory. Only a couple of donors were included in the study, so the extent to which the findings can be generalized is limited.

Here the sequenced sample was PBMCs, taken on the day of the first yellow fever vaccination. This TCR came from a man between 18 and 29 years old who received the YFV17D yellow fever vaccine. The chain was built from TRBV11-2 and TRBJ2-7; no D gene can be assigned with confidence. The DNA sequence is given as TGTGCCAGCCGCTCCACGTTCACGGCAGGGTACTTC. Translated, this gives CASRSTFTAGYF.